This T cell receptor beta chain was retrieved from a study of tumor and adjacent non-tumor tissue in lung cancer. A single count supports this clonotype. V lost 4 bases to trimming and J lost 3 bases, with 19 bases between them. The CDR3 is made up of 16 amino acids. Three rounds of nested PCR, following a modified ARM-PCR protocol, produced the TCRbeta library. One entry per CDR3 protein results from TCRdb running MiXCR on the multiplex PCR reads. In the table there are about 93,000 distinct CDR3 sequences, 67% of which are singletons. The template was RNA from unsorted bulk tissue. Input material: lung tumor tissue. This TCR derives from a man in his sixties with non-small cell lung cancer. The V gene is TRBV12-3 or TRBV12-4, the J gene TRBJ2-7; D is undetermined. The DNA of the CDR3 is TGTGCCAGCAGTTCTTCCGGCTCGCGTATGGGCTACGAGCAGTACTTC. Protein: CASSSSGSRMGYEQYF.